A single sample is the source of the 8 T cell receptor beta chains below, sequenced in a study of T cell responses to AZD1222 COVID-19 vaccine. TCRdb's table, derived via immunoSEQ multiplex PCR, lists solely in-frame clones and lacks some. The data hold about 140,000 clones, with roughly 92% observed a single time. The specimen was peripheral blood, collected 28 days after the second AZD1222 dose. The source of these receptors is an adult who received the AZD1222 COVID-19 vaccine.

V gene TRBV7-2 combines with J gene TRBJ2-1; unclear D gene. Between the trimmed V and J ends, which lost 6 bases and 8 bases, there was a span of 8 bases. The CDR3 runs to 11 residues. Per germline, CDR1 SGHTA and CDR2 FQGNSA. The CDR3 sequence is CASRISYEQFF. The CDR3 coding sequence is TGTGCCAGCAGAATAAGCTATGAGCAGTTCTTC.

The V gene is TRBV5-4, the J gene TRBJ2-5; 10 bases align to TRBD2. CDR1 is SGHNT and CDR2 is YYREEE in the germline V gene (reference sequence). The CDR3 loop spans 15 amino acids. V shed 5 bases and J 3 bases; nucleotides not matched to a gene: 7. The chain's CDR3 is CASSSGTSAKETQYF. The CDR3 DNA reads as TGTGCCAGCAGTTCCGGGACTAGCGCGAAAGAGACCCAGTACTTC.

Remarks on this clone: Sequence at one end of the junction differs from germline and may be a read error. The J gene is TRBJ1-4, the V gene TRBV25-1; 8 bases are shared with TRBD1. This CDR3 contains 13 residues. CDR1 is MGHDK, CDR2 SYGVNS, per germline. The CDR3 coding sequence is TGTGCCAGCAGTGAATCCGGGACAGGCAGTCCGAATTTT. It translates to CASSESGTGSPNF.

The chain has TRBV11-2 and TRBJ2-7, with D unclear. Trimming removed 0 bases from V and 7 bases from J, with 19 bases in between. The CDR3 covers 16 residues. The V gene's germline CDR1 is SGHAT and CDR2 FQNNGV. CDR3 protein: CASSLDLWGYREEQYF. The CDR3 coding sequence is TGTGCCAGCAGCTTAGATCTGTGGGGATACCGCGAAGAGCAGTACTTC.

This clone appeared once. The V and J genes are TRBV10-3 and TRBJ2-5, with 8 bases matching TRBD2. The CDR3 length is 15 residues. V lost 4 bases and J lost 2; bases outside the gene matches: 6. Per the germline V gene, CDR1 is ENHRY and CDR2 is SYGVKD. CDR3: CAISASGGQQETQYF. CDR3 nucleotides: TGTGCCATCAGTGCCAGCGGGGGCCAACAAGAGACCCAGTACTTC.

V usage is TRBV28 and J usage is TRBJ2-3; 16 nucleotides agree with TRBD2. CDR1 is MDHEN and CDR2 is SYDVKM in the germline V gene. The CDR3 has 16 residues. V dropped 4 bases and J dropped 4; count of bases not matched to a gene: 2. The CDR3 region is CASSSGLAGGPDTQYF. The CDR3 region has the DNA TGTGCCAGCAGTTCGGGACTAGCGGGGGGGCCAGATACGCAGTATTTT.

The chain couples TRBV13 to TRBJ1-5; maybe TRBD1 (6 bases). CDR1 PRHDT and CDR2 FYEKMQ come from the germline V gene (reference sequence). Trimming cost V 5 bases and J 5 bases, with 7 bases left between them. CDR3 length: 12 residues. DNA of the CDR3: TGTGCCAGCAGCGAGGGGGATCAGCCCCAGCATTTT. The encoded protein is CASSEGDQPQHF.

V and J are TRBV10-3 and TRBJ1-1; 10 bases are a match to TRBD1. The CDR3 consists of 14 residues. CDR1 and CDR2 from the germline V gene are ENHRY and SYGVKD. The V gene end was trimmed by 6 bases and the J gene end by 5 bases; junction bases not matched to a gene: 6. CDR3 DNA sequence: TGTGCCATCAGGGTGACAGGGGGCGGAACTGAAGCTTTCTTT. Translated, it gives CAIRVTGGGTEAFF.